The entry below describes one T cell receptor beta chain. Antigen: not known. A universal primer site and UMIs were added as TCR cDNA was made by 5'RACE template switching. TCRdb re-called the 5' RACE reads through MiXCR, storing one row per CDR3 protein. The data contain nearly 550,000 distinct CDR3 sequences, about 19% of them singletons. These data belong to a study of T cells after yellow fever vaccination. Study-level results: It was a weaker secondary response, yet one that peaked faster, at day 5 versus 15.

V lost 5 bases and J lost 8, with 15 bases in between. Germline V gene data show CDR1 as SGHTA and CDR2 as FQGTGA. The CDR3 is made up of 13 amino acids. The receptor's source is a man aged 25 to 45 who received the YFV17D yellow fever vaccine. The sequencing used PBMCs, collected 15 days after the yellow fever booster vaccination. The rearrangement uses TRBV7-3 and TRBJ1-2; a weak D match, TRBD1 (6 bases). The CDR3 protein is CASSAYNRDGYTF. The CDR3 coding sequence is TGTGCCAGCAGCGCGTACAACAGGGACGGCTACACCTTC.